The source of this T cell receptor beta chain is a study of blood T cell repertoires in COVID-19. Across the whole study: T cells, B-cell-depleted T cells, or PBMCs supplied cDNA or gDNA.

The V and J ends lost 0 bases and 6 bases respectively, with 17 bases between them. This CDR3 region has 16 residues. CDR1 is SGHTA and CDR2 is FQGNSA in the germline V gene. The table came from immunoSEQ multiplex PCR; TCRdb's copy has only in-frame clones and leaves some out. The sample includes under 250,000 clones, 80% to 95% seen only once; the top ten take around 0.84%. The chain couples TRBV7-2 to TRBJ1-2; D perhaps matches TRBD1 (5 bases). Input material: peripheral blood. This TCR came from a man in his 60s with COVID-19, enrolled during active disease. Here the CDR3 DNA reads TGTGCCAGCAGCTTAGCGTTAGGGGAAGTGCATGATGGCTACACCTTC. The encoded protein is CASSLALGEVHDGYTF. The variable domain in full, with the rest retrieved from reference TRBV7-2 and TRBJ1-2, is GAGVSQSPSNKVTEKGKDVELRCDPISGHTALYWYRQSLGQGLEFLIYFQGNSAPDKSGLPSDRFSAERTGGSVSTLTIQRTQQEDSAVYLCASSLALGEVHDGYTFGSGTRLTVV.